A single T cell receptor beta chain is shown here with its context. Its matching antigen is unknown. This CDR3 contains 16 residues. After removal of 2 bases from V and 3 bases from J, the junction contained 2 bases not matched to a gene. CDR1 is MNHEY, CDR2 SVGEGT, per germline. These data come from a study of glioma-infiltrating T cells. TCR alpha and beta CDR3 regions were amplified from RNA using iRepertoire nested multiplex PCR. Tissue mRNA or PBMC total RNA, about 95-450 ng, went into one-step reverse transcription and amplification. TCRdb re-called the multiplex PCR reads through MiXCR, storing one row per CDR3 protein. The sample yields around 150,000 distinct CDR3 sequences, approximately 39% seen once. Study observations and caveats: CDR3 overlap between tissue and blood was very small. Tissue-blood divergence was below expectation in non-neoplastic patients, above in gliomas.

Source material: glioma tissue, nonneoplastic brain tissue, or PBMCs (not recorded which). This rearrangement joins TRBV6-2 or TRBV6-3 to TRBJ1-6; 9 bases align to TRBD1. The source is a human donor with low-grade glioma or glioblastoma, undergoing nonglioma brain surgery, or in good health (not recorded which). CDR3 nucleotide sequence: TGTGCCAGCAGTTACGCGACAGGGGGCTATAATTCACCCCTCCACTTT. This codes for CASSYATGGYNSPLHF.